A selection of T cell receptor beta chains follows, all from one sample in a study of T-cell memory formation after mild COVID-19. TCRdb reprocessed the 5' RACE reads with MiXCR, giving one entry per CDR3 protein. Of 300,000 to 350,000 distinct CDR3 sequences detected, roughly 13% appear once; the ten largest clones hold around a fifth. The source material was PBMCs or a T cell subset sorted from them (not recorded which). The source is a young man who had mild COVID-19 (a few samples of this study predate the infection). Cell type and time point are not known. The CDR3 runs from the conserved cysteine through the conserved F or W. The D gene is left open where the match is weak. Not all rows give a size; the values are once, few, many and, for expanded clones, a class.

V	J	length	D	size	CDR3	DNA
TRBV7-8	TRBJ2-3	15	-	-	CASSPGEFYPDTQYF	TGTGCCAGCAGCCCGGGGGAGTTCTACCCAGATACGCAGTATTTT
TRBV9	TRBJ1-1	13	TRBD1	-	CASSAFGTGRGFF	TGTGCCAGCAGCGCCTTCGGGACAGGTCGAGGTTTCTTT
TRBV6-1	TRBJ2-3	15	-	-	CASSDQGRSTDTQYF	TGTGCCAGCAGTGACCAGGGGAGAAGCACAGATACGCAGTATTTT
TRBV29-1	TRBJ2-5	12	-	few	CSVTDPSETQYF	TGCAGCGTGACGGACCCTAGCGAGACCCAGTACTTC
TRBV24-1	TRBJ2-5	13	-	few	CATRGAGVETQYF	TGTGCCACCAGGGGGGCCGGGGTCGAGACCCAGTACTTC
TRBV3-1	TRBJ2-3	14	-	few	CASSHSGFTDTQYF	TGTGCCAGCAGCCATTCAGGGTTCACAGATACGCAGTATTTT
TRBV5-1	TRBJ2-1	13	-	many	CAPGLILFNEQFF	TGCGCCCCCGGACTAATTTTATTCAATGAGCAGTTCTTC
TRBV7-6	TRBJ1-1	16	-	-	CASSLGSSHLNTEAFF	TGTGCCAGCAGCTTAGGTAGCAGCCACCTGAACACTGAAGCTTTCTTT
TRBV4-1	TRBJ1-5	14	-	-	CASSRGTINQPQHF	TGCGCCAGCAGCCGAGGGACCATCAATCAGCCCCAGCATTTT
TRBV5-4	TRBJ1-1	14	-	few	CASSAAAVNTEAFF	TGTGCCAGCAGCGCGGCGGCGGTGAACACTGAAGCTTTCTTT
TRBV9	TRBJ2-1	16	TRBD1	-	CASSVDSGTAYNEQFF	TGTGCCAGCAGCGTGGACTCCGGGACAGCCTACAATGAGCAGTTCTTC
TRBV6-5	TRBJ2-7	15	TRBD2	few	CASSYSLAGAYEQYF	TGTGCCAGCAGTTACTCACTAGCGGGGGCCTACGAGCAGTACTTC
TRBV11-2	TRBJ2-2	16	TRBD2	many	CASTRLTSGNTGELFF	TGTGCCAGCACCCGACTCACTAGCGGTAACACCGGGGAGCTGTTTTTT
TRBV5-1	TRBJ2-5	15	-	-	CASNPSSRGQETQYF	TGCGCCAGCAACCCAAGTTCCAGGGGCCAAGAGACCCAGTACTTC
TRBV10-3	TRBJ2-5	12	-	few	CASQEDQETQYF	TGTGCCTCACAGGAGGACCAAGAGACCCAGTACTTC
TRBV20-1	TRBJ2-1	15	TRBD2	-	CSAWTSGGAFGEQFF	TGCAGTGCTTGGACTAGCGGGGGGGCCTTTGGTGAGCAGTTCTTC
TRBV27	TRBJ1-2	13	-	-	CASSLSKFDGYTF	TGTGCCAGCAGTTTATCGAAGTTCGACGGCTACACCTTC
TRBV7-2	TRBJ1-6	15	-	many	CASSLVSGGDSPLHF	TGTGCCAGCAGCTTAGTTTCGGGGGGCGATTCACCCCTCCACTTT
TRBV2	TRBJ1-5	15	-	few	CASSGWSTLGQPQHF	TGTGCCAGCAGTGGGTGGTCGACACTTGGGCAGCCCCAGCATTTT
TRBV6-2/TRBV6-3	TRBJ2-2	12	-	many	CASSYPIGELFF	TGTGCCAGCAGTTACCCCATCGGGGAGCTGTTTTTT
TRBV27	TRBJ1-6	15	-	few	CASSFGGGFSSPLHF	TGTGCCAGCAGTTTTGGAGGGGGATTCAGTTCACCCCTCCACTTT
TRBV20-1	TRBJ1-2	13	-	many	CSAPRGAAGGYTF	TGCAGTGCTCCCCGGGGGGCCGCGGGGGGCTACACCTTC
TRBV7-2	TRBJ1-1	13	-	many	CASTHTWNTEAFF	TGTGCCAGCACTCACACTTGGAACACTGAAGCTTTCTTT
TRBV12-3/TRBV12-4	TRBJ1-5	14	-	once	CASGSGTLNQPQHF	TGTGCCAGCGGAAGCGGGACACTCAATCAGCCCCAGCATTTT
TRBV4-3	TRBJ2-2	12	-	-	CASSHYTGELFF	TGCGCCAGCAGCCACTACACCGGGGAGCTGTTTTTT
TRBV9	TRBJ2-3	15	-	-	CASSPGLVGPDTQYF	TGTGCCAGCAGCCCCGGCCTCGTCGGGCCAGATACGCAGTATTTT
TRBV7-9	TRBJ2-5	13	TRBD1	few	CASFSRGQETQYF	TGTGCCAGCTTCTCCAGGGGGCAAGAGACCCAGTACTTC
TRBV7-9	TRBJ2-7	14	TRBD2	few	CASRSGGFGYEQYF	TGTGCCAGCAGGTCCGGGGGGTTCGGGTACGAGCAGTACTTC
TRBV7-8	TRBJ1-1	14	-	-	CASSQTGRDTEAFF	TGTGCCAGCAGCCAGACCGGGAGGGACACTGAAGCTTTCTTT
TRBV28	TRBJ2-3	20	TRBD2	few	CASSLDPPDLAGGTTDTQYF	TGTGCCAGCAGTTTGGACCCCCCTGATCTAGCGGGGGGTACCACAGATACGCAGTATTTT
TRBV5-1	TRBJ2-7	13	-	-	CASSDGTSYEQYF	TGCGCCAGCAGCGACGGGACTTCCTACGAGCAGTACTTC
TRBV28	TRBJ1-1	14	-	few	CASSPRSTRTEAFF	TGTGCCAGCAGCCCCAGGTCGACGCGCACTGAAGCTTTCTTT
TRBV28	TRBJ1-1	12	-	few	CASSVSGTRAFF	TGTGCCAGCAGTGTATCCGGGACCCGGGCTTTCTTT
TRBV6-5	TRBJ2-4	14	-	-	CASSYAGDRDIQYF	TGTGCCAGCAGTTACGCAGGGGATAGGGACATTCAGTACTTC
TRBV27	TRBJ1-1	15	-	few	CASSLWGQGSTEAFF	TGTGCCAGCAGCCTCTGGGGGCAGGGAAGCACTGAAGCTTTCTTT